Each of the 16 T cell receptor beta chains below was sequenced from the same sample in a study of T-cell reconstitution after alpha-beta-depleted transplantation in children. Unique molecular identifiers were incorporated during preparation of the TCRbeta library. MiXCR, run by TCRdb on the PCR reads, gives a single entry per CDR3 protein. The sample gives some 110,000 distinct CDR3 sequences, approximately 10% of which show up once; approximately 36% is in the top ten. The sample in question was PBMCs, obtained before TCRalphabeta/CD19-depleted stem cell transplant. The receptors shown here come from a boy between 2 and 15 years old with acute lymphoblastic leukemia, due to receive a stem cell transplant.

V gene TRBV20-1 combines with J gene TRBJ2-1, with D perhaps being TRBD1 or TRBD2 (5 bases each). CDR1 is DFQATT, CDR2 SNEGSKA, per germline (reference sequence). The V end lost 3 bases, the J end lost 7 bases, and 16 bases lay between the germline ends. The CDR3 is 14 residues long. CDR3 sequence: CSARRSWGNNEQFF. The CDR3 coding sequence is TGCAGTGCTAGGCGGTCGTGGGGGAATAATGAGCAGTTCTTC.

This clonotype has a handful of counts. The chain's CDR3 is CASSSVAGYNEQFF. The CDR3 DNA sequence: TGCGCCAGCAGCTCAGTGGCTGGCTACAATGAGCAGTTCTTC. The chain carries TRBV5-1 and TRBJ2-1; D remains ambiguous. CDR1 SGHRS and CDR2 YFSETQ come from the germline V gene. Trimming took 3 bases from V and 3 from J, leaving 10 bases between them. The CDR3 has 14 amino acids.

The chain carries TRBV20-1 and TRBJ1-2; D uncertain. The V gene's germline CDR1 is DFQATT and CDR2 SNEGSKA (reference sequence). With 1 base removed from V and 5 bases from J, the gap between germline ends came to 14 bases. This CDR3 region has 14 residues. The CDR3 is CSARAEWLRYGYTF. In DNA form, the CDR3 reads TGCAGTGCTAGAGCCGAATGGTTGCGTTATGGCTACACCTTC.

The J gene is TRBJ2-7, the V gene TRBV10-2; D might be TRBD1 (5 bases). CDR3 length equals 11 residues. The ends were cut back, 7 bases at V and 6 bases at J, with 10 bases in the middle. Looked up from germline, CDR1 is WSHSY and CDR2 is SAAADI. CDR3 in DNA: TGCGCCAGCACCCAGGGTAGCGAGCAGTACTTC. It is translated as CASTQGSEQYF.

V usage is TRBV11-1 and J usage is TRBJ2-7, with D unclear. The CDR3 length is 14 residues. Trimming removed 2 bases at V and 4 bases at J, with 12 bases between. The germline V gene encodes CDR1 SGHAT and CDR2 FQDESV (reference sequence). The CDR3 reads CASSLHAMGYEQYF. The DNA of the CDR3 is TGTGCCAGCAGCTTACATGCAATGGGTTACGAGCAGTACTTC.

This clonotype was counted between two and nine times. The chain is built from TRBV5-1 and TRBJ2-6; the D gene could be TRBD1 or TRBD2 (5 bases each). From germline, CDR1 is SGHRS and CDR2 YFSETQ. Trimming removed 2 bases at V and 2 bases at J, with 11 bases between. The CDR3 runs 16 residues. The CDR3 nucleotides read TGCGCCAGCAGCTTTGCCGGGGCGGCTGGGGCCAACGTCCTGACTTTC. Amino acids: CASSFAGAAGANVLTF. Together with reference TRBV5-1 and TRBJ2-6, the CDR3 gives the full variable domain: KAGVTQTPRYLIKTRGQQVTLSCSPISGHRSVSWYQQTPGQGLQFLFEYFSETQRNKGNFPGRFSGRQFSNSRSEMNVSTLELGDSALYLCASSFAGAAGANVLTFGAGSRLTVL.

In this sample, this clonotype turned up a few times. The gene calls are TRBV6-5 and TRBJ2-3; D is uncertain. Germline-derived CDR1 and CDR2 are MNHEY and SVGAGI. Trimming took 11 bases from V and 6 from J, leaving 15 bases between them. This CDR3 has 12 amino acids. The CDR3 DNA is TGTGCCGCTGGGCCCAAGCCGGATACGCAGTATTTT. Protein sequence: CAAGPKPDTQYF.

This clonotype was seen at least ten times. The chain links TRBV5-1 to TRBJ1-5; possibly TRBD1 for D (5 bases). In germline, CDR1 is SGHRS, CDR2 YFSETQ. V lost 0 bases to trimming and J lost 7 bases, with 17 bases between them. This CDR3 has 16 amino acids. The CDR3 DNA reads TGCGCCAGCAGCTTGGAATCAGGGTCTCGAGGCCAGCCCCAGCATTTT. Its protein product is CASSLESGSRGQPQHF.

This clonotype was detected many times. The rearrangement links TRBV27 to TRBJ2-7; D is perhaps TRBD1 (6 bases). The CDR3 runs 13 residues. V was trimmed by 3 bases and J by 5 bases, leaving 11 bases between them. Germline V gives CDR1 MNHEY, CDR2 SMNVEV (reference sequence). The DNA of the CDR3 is TGTGCCAGCAGTTTCACAGGGAACCACGAGCAGTACTTC. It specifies CASSFTGNHEQYF.

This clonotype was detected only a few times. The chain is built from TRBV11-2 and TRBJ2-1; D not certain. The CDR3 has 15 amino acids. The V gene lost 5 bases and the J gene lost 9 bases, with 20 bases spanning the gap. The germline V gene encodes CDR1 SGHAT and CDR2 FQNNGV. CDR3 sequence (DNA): TGTGCCAGCAGCGTCCAAACGGATAGGGTTAGTGAGCAGTTCTTC. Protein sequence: CASSVQTDRVSEQFF.

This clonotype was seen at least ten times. The CDR3 protein is CASSLAQDVQYF. CDR3 bases: TGTGCCAGCAGCTTAGCGCAGGATGTGCAGTACTTC. The rearrangement uses TRBV7-6 and TRBJ2-7; D remains ambiguous. Germline CDR1 SGHVS, CDR2 FNYEAQ. V lost 0 bases and J 9 bases, leaving 9 bases between the germline ends. CDR3 length equals 12 residues.

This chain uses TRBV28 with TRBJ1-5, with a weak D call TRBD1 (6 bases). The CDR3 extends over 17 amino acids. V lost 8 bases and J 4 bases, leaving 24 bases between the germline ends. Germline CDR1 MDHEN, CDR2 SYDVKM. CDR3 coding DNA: TGTGCCAGCGTGCACATGGGCAGGGGTTATCAGAATCAGCCCCAGCATTTT. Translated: CASVHMGRGYQNQPQHF.

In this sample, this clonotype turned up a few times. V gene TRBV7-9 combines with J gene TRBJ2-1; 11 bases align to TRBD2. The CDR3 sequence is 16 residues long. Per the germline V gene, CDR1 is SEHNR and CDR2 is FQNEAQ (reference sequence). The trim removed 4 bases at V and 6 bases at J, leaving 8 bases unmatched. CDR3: CASSSSLAGVFNEQFF. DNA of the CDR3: TGTGCCAGCAGCTCCTCACTAGCGGGAGTTTTCAATGAGCAGTTCTTC.

CDR3 region: CASSQDGIYGYTF. For the CDR3, the DNA is TGCGCCAGCAGCCAAGATGGCATCTATGGCTACACCTTC. The chain has TRBV4-1 and TRBJ1-2; D unresolved. The CDR3 runs to 13 residues. The germline gives CDR1 MGHRA, CDR2 YSYEKL. Trimming stripped 0 bases from V and 4 bases from J, with 6 bases between.

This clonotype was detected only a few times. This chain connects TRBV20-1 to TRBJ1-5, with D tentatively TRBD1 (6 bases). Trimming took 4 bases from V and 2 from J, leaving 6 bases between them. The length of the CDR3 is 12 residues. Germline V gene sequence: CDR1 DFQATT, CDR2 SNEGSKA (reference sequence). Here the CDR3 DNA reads TGCAGTGCTACAGGGGGCAATCAGCCCCAGCATTTT. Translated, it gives CSATGGNQPQHF.

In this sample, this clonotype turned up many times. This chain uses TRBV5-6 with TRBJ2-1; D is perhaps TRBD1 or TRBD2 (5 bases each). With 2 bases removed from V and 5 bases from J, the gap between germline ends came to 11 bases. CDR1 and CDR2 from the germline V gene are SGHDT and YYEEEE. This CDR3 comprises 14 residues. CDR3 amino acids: CASSFGDGDNEQFF. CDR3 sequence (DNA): TGTGCCAGCAGCTTCGGGGACGGGGACAATGAGCAGTTCTTC.